The 5 T cell receptor beta chains listed next were all sequenced from one sample in a study of cytomegalovirus exposure and HLA in healthy donors. A multiplex PCR was run with 60 Vbeta primers and 13 Jbeta primers. This table comes from immunoSEQ multiplex PCR, and its TCRdb copy is limited to in-frame clones, with some not included. The data hold 55,000 to 65,000 clones, with about 80% observed a single time. Sequenced material: PBMCs. The receptors were sampled from a woman in her thirties or forties in good health and CMV-seronegative.

The chain's CDR3 is CASSATVAGGTDTQYF. Written as DNA, the CDR3 is TGTGCCAGCAGCGCAACTGTAGCGGGAGGAACAGATACGCAGTATTTT. The chain joins TRBV4-2 to TRBJ2-3; TRBD2 agrees at 10 bases. V shed 5 bases, J shed 3 bases, and the junction held 8 bases outside the gene matches. CDR1 is LGHNA and CDR2 is YNFKEQ in the germline V gene. This CDR3 has 16 amino acids.

The J gene is TRBJ2-7, the V gene TRBV9; 9 positions match TRBD2. Germline V CDR1 and CDR2: SGDLS, YYNGEE. The V and J ends lost 0 bases and 6 bases, in that order; junction bases with no gene match: 4. The CDR3 has 14 residues. The CDR3 DNA reads TGTGCCAGCAGCGTAGACTTTAGCGGGAGCGAGCAGTACTTC. Protein: CASSVDFSGSEQYF.

V and J are TRBV10-1 and TRBJ2-1; possibly TRBD2 for D (5 bases). This CDR3 has 13 amino acids. V was trimmed by 2 bases and J by 4 bases, leaving 6 bases between them. Germline V gene data show CDR1 as WNHNN and CDR2 as SYGVQD (reference sequence). The CDR3 DNA sequence: TGCGCCAGCAGTGAGGGACTGTACAATGAGCAGTTCTTC. Its translation is CASSEGLYNEQFF.

This rearrangement joins TRBV27 to TRBJ2-1, with 8 bases identical to TRBD1. CDR1 is MNHEY and CDR2 is SMNVEV in the germline V gene (reference sequence). This CDR3 spans 16 amino acids. V lost 6 bases, J lost 0 bases, and 7 bases stayed unmatched. CDR3 nucleotide sequence: TGTGCCAGCAGATACACAGGGGGTGGCTCCTACAATGAGCAGTTCTTC. It translates to CASRYTGGGSYNEQFF.

The chain is built from TRBV9 and TRBJ1-4, with D unresolved. Trimming took 4 bases from V and 7 from J, leaving 17 bases between them. The CDR3 spans 15 residues. Germline V gene lookup returns CDR1 SGDLS and CDR2 YYNGEE. Here the CDR3 reads CASSYDPLGSEKLFF. In DNA form, the CDR3 reads TGTGCCAGCAGCTATGACCCGCTCGGGAGTGAAAAACTGTTTTTT. The whole variable domain, filled in from reference TRBV9 and TRBJ1-4, reads DSGVTQTPKHLITATGQRVTLRCSPRSGDLSVYWYQQSLDQGLQFLIQYYNGEERAKGNILERFSAQQFPDLHSELNLSSLELGDSALYFCASSYDPLGSEKLFFGSGTQLSVL.